Presented here are 21 T cell receptor beta chains from one specimen sequenced in a study of post-analysis software for immune sequencing data. The antigens for these receptors are not known. Findings and limits, study-wide: Roughly five TRBV segments appeared more often in patients than in controls, and TRBV5-6, TRBV5-1 and TRBV20-1 were among these.

Incorporated into the TCR beta cDNA libraries were unique molecular identifiers, which served to reduce PCR and sequencing biases. MiXCR was run by TCRdb on the PCR reads, yielding one entry per CDR3 protein. The sample records roughly 730,000 distinct CDR3 sequences, 25% to 30% being singletons. The sample consisted of blood. The receptors originated from a girl between 5 and 17 years old with multiple sclerosis.

In this sample, this clonotype turned up a few times. V is TRBV10-3 and J is TRBJ2-3; D not resolved. This CDR3 contains 14 residues. The germline gives CDR1 ENHRY, CDR2 SYGVKD. Trimming shortened V by 7 bases and J by 2 bases, and 13 bases separated the two germline ends. In DNA form, the CDR3 reads TGTGCCATCACGGTCGACCCTTTCACAGATACGCAGTATTTT. Protein: CAITVDPFTDTQYF.

This chain links TRBV11-2 with TRBJ2-1; 11 bases agree with TRBD2. V trimming: 1 base; J trimming: 5 bases; junction bases outside the gene matches: 10. CDR1 is SGHAT and CDR2 is FQNNGV in the germline V gene. CDR3 length equals 18 residues. The CDR3 nucleotides are TGTGCCAGCAGCTTAGTTTCCCGACTAGCGGGACGAAACAATGAGCAGTTCTTC. This gives the protein CASSLVSRLAGRNNEQFF.

On this clonotype itself: Mismatch with germline at one junction end may stem from a read error. The CDR3 is CTSSLMEGAYGYTF. CDR3 coding DNA: TGCACCAGCAGCTTGATGGAGGGGGCCTATGGCTACACCTTC. The genes are TRBV5-1 and TRBJ1-2, with 7 bases fitting TRBD1. Germline V lookup: CDR1 SGHRS, CDR2 YFSETQ. This CDR3 contains 14 residues.

In regard to this clonotype: This may be a read error, as it is one base from a much larger clone. The conserved phenylalanine or tryptophan normally closing the CDR3 is absent here, so this likely arose from a read error. The gene calls are TRBV6-6 and TRBJ2-7; 7 nucleotides line up with TRBD2. The J call may be faulty, since TRBJ2-5 better matches the DNA end. Germline V gene lookup returns CDR1 MNHNY and CDR2 SVGAGI (reference sequence). The CDR3 contains 15 residues. In DNA form, the CDR3 reads TGTGCCAGCAGCCGAGGACCGGACACGGGGGGGACCCAGTACCTC. This translates into CASSRGPDTGGTQYL.

The chain recombines TRBV7-9 with TRBJ2-2, with 10 nucleotides matching TRBD2. The trim removed 5 bases at V and 3 bases at J, leaving 18 bases unmatched. The CDR3 has 20 residues. Germline V gene data show CDR1 as SEHNR and CDR2 as FQNEAQ (reference sequence). CDR3 loop: CASSQRGSASGSLYTGELFF. The CDR3 nucleotides read TGTGCCAGCAGCCAGAGGGGGTCGGCTAGCGGGAGTCTGTACACCGGGGAGCTGTTTTTT.

This clonotype was seen only a few times. The CDR3 coding sequence is TGTGCCACCAGCCGAGAGGGGGGAGATTCCTACAATGAGCAGTTCTTC. Protein product: CATSREGGDSYNEQFF. The rearrangement links TRBV24-1 to TRBJ2-1; D is perhaps TRBD1 or TRBD2 (6 bases each). The germline CDR1 and CDR2 sequences are KGHDR and SFDVKD. The CDR3 spans 16 residues. Trimming removed 7 bases from V and 1 base from J, with 16 bases in between.

This clonotype was found a few times. The CDR3 coding sequence is TGTGCCAGCAGCCAAGAGGGACACCACCAAGAGGCCCAGTACTTC. Its protein product is CASSQEGHHQEAQYF. The chain combines TRBV14 with TRBJ2-7; maybe TRBD1 (6 bases). The CDR3 length is 15 residues. Germline CDR1 SGHDN, CDR2 FVKESK. V lost 0 bases and J lost 10, with 19 bases in between.

A few counts support this clonotype. The chain is built from TRBV28 and TRBJ2-5; the match to TRBD1 covers 7 bases. J gave up 2 bases and V 3 bases, and 6 bases lay outside the gene matches. The CDR3 consists of 15 residues. Germline loops: CDR1 MDHEN, CDR2 SYDVKM. The CDR3 DNA sequence: TGTGCCAGCAGTTTGGCCAGGGGGATGCAAGAGACCCAGTACTTC. It codes for CASSLARGMQETQYF.

This clonotype was observed a handful of times. V usage is TRBV10-3 and J usage is TRBJ2-7, with 7 bases aligning to TRBD1. Germline V gene sequence: CDR1 ENHRY, CDR2 SYGVKD. The CDR3 runs 15 residues. V was clipped by 6 bases and J by 2 bases; unmatched bases: 10. CDR3 DNA: TGTGCCATCAGCAGAGGGGGCCTCCAAGCCTACGAGCAGTACTTC. This sequence encodes CAISRGGLQAYEQYF.

In its sample, this clonotype was seen many times. The V gene is TRBV6-5, the J gene TRBJ2-1, with D perhaps TRBD2 (6 bases). The CDR3 loop spans 14 amino acids. V lost 6 bases, J lost 10 bases, and 19 bases lay in between. Germline CDR1 and CDR2: MNHEY and SVGAGI. This CDR3 is CASRTPGATGEQFF. CDR3 sequence (DNA): TGTGCCAGCAGGACACCGGGAGCTACCGGGGAGCAGTTCTTC.

The V call is TRBV5-1, the J call TRBJ2-1; no clear D. The CDR3 is made up of 15 amino acids. Germline V gene sequence: CDR1 SGHRS, CDR2 YFSETQ. V lost 0 bases and J lost 0, with 7 bases in between. The CDR3 region is CASSLESTSYNEQFF. The CDR3 DNA sequence: TGCGCCAGCAGCTTGGAGAGTACCTCCTACAATGAGCAGTTCTTC.

This clonotype was counted only a few times. This rearrangement joins TRBV9 to TRBJ2-7; the D gene is possibly TRBD2 (5 bases). This CDR3 has 15 residues. The germline V gene encodes CDR1 SGDLS and CDR2 YYNGEE. Between the trimmed V and J ends, which lost 2 bases and 3 bases, there was a span of 15 bases. The CDR3 DNA follows: TGTGCCAGCAGCGTCGACTACCAACCGTACTACGAGCAGTACTTC. Translated, it gives CASSVDYQPYYEQYF.

About this clonotype: The germline gene is not matched at one end of the junction; a read error may be the cause. This chain connects TRBV5-1 to TRBJ2-6; 9 nucleotides align to TRBD2. The CDR3 spans 18 residues. The germline gives CDR1 SGHRS, CDR2 YFSETQ. CDR3 amino acids: CASSLVAGVSSGANVRTF. CDR3 sequence (DNA): TGCGCCAGCAGCTTGGTAGCGGGAGTATCTTCTGGGGCCAACGTCCGGACTTTC.

This clonotype was detected a few times. This chain connects TRBV7-2 to TRBJ1-1; D not resolved. The V end was cut by 4 bases, the J end by 4 bases, with 10 bases between. This CDR3 contains 13 residues. From germline, CDR1 is SGHTA and CDR2 FQGNSA. CDR3 bases: TGTGCCAGCAGCTCCAGATATGGCACTGAAGCTTTCTTT. It translates to CASSSRYGTEAFF.

Only a few counts were recorded for this clonotype. The CDR3 spells CASSGGTGSGYTF. The DNA for the CDR3 is TGTGCCAGCAGCGGAGGGACAGGGAGCGGCTACACCTTC. The chain is built from TRBV7-9 and TRBJ1-2; TRBD1 matches at 9 bases. The CDR3 spans 13 residues. V lost 5 bases, J lost 8 bases, and 6 bases stayed unmatched. Per germline, CDR1 SEHNR and CDR2 FQNEAQ (reference sequence).

The chain uses TRBV5-1 and TRBJ2-1; unclear D gene. Germline assignment: CDR1 SGHRS and CDR2 YFSETQ. The CDR3 is 15 residues long. Trimming left V 1 base short and J 4 bases short, with 12 bases between. CDR3 nucleotide sequence: TGCGCCAGCAGCTTGCCAGAGAACCCTTACAATGAGCAGTTCTTC. Protein sequence: CASSLPENPYNEQFF.

This sequence joins TRBV7-9 and TRBJ2-3; 7 bases are shared with TRBD2. The CDR3 contains 17 residues. Per germline, CDR1 SEHNR and CDR2 FQNEAQ (reference sequence). With V trimmed by 4 bases and J by 7 bases, 17 bases remained unmatched. This CDR3 reads CASSSQRASGARYTQYF. CDR3 coding DNA: TGTGCCAGCAGCTCACAGCGAGCCAGCGGGGCCCGGTATACGCAGTATTTT.

On this clonotype: This may be a read error: a much more frequent sequence differs by one nucleotide. The genes are TRBV10-3 and TRBJ2-1; 13 bases fit TRBD2. J was trimmed by 10 bases and V by 7 bases; bases with no gene match: 10. The CDR3 contains 15 residues. In germline, CDR1 is ENHRY, CDR2 SYGVKD. For the CDR3, the DNA is TGTGCCATCAAGGGGACTAGCGGGAAAGCGAACGAGCAGTTCTTC. Translating gives CAIKGTSGKANEQFF.

This clonotype has a handful of counts. The chain carries TRBV7-2 and TRBJ2-3; D remains ambiguous. Germline-derived CDR1 and CDR2 are SGHTA and FQGNSA. The length of the CDR3 is 17 residues. Trimming left V 5 bases short and J 0 bases short, with 18 bases between. The CDR3 sequence is CASSPQPGVYSTDTQYF. The DNA for the CDR3 is TGTGCCAGCAGCCCCCAGCCAGGCGTCTATAGCACAGATACGCAGTATTTT.

The chain carries TRBV7-2 and TRBJ2-4, with D uncertain. The CDR3 totals 15 residues. Germline loops: CDR1 SGHTA, CDR2 FQGNSA. Trimming took off 3 bases at V and 3 bases at J, with 12 bases between the two ends. CDR3 in amino acids: CASSLGAAFKNIQYF. The CDR3 coding sequence is TGTGCCAGCAGCTTGGGTGCTGCGTTCAAAAACATTCAGTACTTC.

This clonotype was observed a few times. J is TRBJ2-1 and V is TRBV4-1; D call uncertain. CDR3 size: 12 residues. Germline CDR1 MGHRA, CDR2 YSYEKL. V lost 3 bases to trimming and J lost 5 bases, with 5 bases between them. The CDR3 DNA is TGCGCCAGCAGCCAGAGTCACAATGAGCAGTTCTTC. This encodes CASSQSHNEQFF.